The clone carrying this T cell receptor (beta chain) was recorded many times. Its cognate antigen is unknown. The CDR3 contains 14 residues. J gave up 5 bases and V 3 bases, and 5 bases lay outside the gene matches. Looked up from germline, CDR1 is MGHRA and CDR2 is YSYEKL. The data stem from a study of neurological immune-mediated disorders. As for time point: longitudinal time-point 2. The unsorted libraries were prepared from 2 million PBMCs (stored at -80 C). General study findings and limits: Neither clinical nor MRI features were found to be associated with the multiple sclerosis repertoire cluster.

cDNA was made by 5'RACE with 10-nucleotide random UMIs. Every sequencing run produced over 180 million TCR-beta sequences, and the sequences from any one run covered 15-18 subjects. MiXCR was run by TCRdb on the 5' RACE reads, yielding one entry per CDR3 protein. The table records 65,000 to 95,000 distinct CDR3 sequences, 5.8% of them present only once. Sample: PBMCs. The chain is built from TRBV4-1 and TRBJ2-7, with TRBD1 identical over 9 bases. This clonotype was obtained from a woman aged 55-70 years with multiple sclerosis. The CDR3 loop is CASSQWTGDNEQYF. The CDR3 DNA reads TGCGCCAGCAGCCAGTGGACAGGGGACAACGAGCAGTACTTC.